This entry features one TCR beta chain sequence. As to treatment: about 20 received Ad26.COV2.S at low or high dose, single or two shots; roughly 5 received placebo; per-sample allocation not given. Collection of samples fell on day 63 after the first vaccine or placebo injection. Assay used: immunoSEQ multiplex PCR; TCRdb lists only in-frame clones, some missing. This sample has roughly 700,000 clones, with roughly nine tenths found just once. The entry originates in a study of Ad26.COV2.S vaccination and SARS-CoV-2 variants. Overall study context: This donor came from the COV1001 trial of Ad26.COV2.S. Donor got 5x10^10 or 1x10^11 viral particles of Ad26.COV2.S.

V was clipped by 0 bases and J by 5 bases, with 10 bases between them. CDR3 length: 14 amino acids. Germline CDR1 is MGHRA and CDR2 is YSYEKL. This TCR derives from a person aged 18-60 years who received the Ad26.COV2.S COVID-19 vaccine or a placebo. The V call is TRBV4-1, the J call TRBJ1-1, with D unresolved. Specimen: peripheral blood, collected in a trial of Ad26.COV2.S vaccine versus placebo. CDR3 DNA: TGCGCCAGCAGCCAAGACGCGGGGAGGACTGAAGCTTTCTTT. Amino acids: CASSQDAGRTEAFF.